This T cell receptor beta chain was observed in a study of OX40 agonist ivuxolimab in advanced cancers. Sequenced by immunoSEQ multiplex PCR; TCRdb stores in-frame clones only, minus some. In the table there are 95,000 to 110,000 clones, 75% to 95% of which are singletons. V shed 5 bases, J shed 4 bases, and the junction held 6 bases outside the gene matches. The CDR3 is made up of 16 amino acids. Germline lookup yields CDR1 SGHTA and CDR2 FQGTGA. This TCR derives from an adult with an advanced solid tumor such as melanoma, head and neck, liver or kidney cancer. The sequencing used CD4+ or CD8+ T cells sorted from blood, collected in a trial of the OX40 agonist ivuxolimab. This rearrangement joins TRBV7-3 to TRBJ2-2; 11 nucleotides align to TRBD2. CDR3 nucleotide sequence: TGTGCCAGCAGCCCACGACTAGCGGGAAGCACCGGGGAGCTGTTTTTT. This encodes CASSPRLAGSTGELFF.